These 32 T cell receptor beta chains were sequenced from one sample in a study of blood T cell repertoires in COVID-19. Measured with immunoSEQ multiplex PCR; TCRdb has only the in-frame clones, and not every one. The sample contains roughly 200,000 clones, over 80% of which appear only once. The sequenced sample consisted of PBMCs or T cells enriched from blood (not recorded which). These receptor sequences come from a man younger than 45 who had recovered from COVID-19.

The gene calls are TRBV7-6 and TRBJ2-2; the D is unclear. CDR3 length: 15 amino acids. Trimming shortened V by 0 bases and J by 5 bases, and 10 bases separated the two germline ends. The V gene's germline CDR1 is SGHVS and CDR2 FNYEAQ. DNA of the CDR3: TGTGCCAGCAGCTTAGCTCCATTGCGGACCGGGGAGCTGTTTTTT. The encoded protein is CASSLAPLRTGELFF.

V gene TRBV4-3 combines with J gene TRBJ2-1; the match to TRBD2 covers 14 bases. Germline lookup yields CDR1 LGHNA and CDR2 YSLEER. Unmatched junction bases numbered 4, after V lost 4 bases and J lost 8 bases. The CDR3 is 15 residues long. The CDR3 sequence: CASSLTSGRGDEQFF. CDR3 DNA sequence: TGCGCCAGCAGCCTGACTAGCGGGAGGGGCGATGAGCAGTTCTTC.

This clone was seen only once. The chain combines TRBV4-3 with TRBJ1-2; 7 nucleotides match TRBD1. Losses at the gene ends were 4 bases for V and 4 bases for J; bases not matched to a gene: 9. The CDR3 covers 15 residues. CDR1 is LGHNA and CDR2 is YSLEER in the germline V gene. This CDR3 reads CASSRDRDQVYGYTF. CDR3 bases: TGCGCCAGCAGCCGAGACAGGGATCAGGTCTATGGCTACACCTTC.

V gene TRBV27 combines with J gene TRBJ2-7; 8 positions match TRBD1. V shed 2 bases and J 1 base; nucleotides not matched to a gene: 4. The CDR3 spans 15 residues. Germline V gene data show CDR1 as MNHEY and CDR2 as SMNVEV (reference sequence). The CDR3 spells CASSLGQGGSYEQYF. CDR3 bases: TGTGCCAGCAGTTTAGGACAGGGTGGGTCCTACGAGCAGTACTTC.

CDR3 sequence: CATSDWTGGTYEQYF. The CDR3 region has the DNA TGTGCCACCAGTGACTGGACAGGGGGGACCTACGAGCAGTACTTC. The chain carries TRBV24-1 and TRBJ2-7, with 10 bases that match TRBD1. V dropped 4 bases and J dropped 2; count of bases not matched to a gene: 4. The CDR3 has 15 residues. Per germline, CDR1 KGHDR and CDR2 SFDVKD.

The chain uses TRBV11-2 and TRBJ2-1, with 9 bases lining up with TRBD1. The CDR3 runs to 14 residues. Trimming cost V 3 bases and J 6 bases; bases outside gene matches: 3. CDR1 SGHAT and CDR2 FQNNGV come from the germline V gene. CDR3 in DNA: TGTGCCAGCAGCTTTGGGACAGGGCGCAATGAGCAGTTCTTC. This gives the protein CASSFGTGRNEQFF.

V gene TRBV6-5 combines with J gene TRBJ1-1; no clear D. This CDR3 has 14 amino acids. Trimming stripped 6 bases from V and 0 bases from J, with 11 bases between. Germline values: CDR1 MNHEY, CDR2 SVGAGI. The CDR3 DNA follows: TGTGCCAGCAGCGAGACCACTATGAACACTGAAGCTTTCTTT. Encoded protein: CASSETTMNTEAFF.

The chain's CDR3 is CATGQGGSGEQFF. DNA for the CDR3: TGTGCCACCGGACAGGGCGGGTCAGGTGAGCAGTTCTTC. The chain employs TRBV24-1 and TRBJ2-1, with 8 bases that match TRBD1. Germline CDR1 and CDR2: KGHDR and SFDVKD. The CDR3 is 13 residues long. V lost 9 bases, J lost 9 bases, and 9 bases stayed unmatched.

The chain is built from TRBV6-5 and TRBJ1-4; 7 bases agree with TRBD1. There are 15 residues in the CDR3. Germline CDR1 is MNHEY and CDR2 is SVGAGI. Germline trimming cut 2 bases from V and 0 bases from J; bases unmatched to any gene: 0. Written as DNA, the CDR3 is TGTGCCAGCAGTTACGGGACAGCAACTAATGAAAAACTGTTTTTT. It translates to CASSYGTATNEKLFF.

The chain employs TRBV19 and TRBJ2-1, with TRBD2 identical over 10 bases. Losses at the gene ends were 3 bases for V and 6 bases for J; bases not matched to a gene: 5. Germline V CDR1 and CDR2: LNHDA, SQIVND (reference sequence). The length of the CDR3 is 15 residues. As DNA, the CDR3 is TGTGCCAGTAGTATTGGACTAGCGGAACTCAATGAGCAGTTCTTC. This gives the protein CASSIGLAELNEQFF.

J is TRBJ1-4 and V is TRBV6-5, with D hard to call. The CDR3 contains 16 residues. Trimming took off 4 bases at V and 5 bases at J, with 17 bases between the two ends. Germline assignment: CDR1 MNHEY and CDR2 SVGAGI. The CDR3 DNA is TGTGCCAGCAGTTGGGGAGGGAGGGTACGAAATGAAAAACTGTTTTTT. Its translation is CASSWGGRVRNEKLFF.

The chain couples TRBV6-5 to TRBJ2-7, with 7 nucleotides matching TRBD2. Germline CDR1 is MNHEY and CDR2 is SVGAGI. V dropped 6 bases and J dropped 2; count of bases not matched to a gene: 4. This CDR3 spans 13 amino acids. The CDR3 bases are TGTGCCAGCAGCGCCGGACTAGCCTACGAGCAGTACTTC. The encoded protein is CASSAGLAYEQYF.

A single count supports this clone. This chain links TRBV11-2 with TRBJ2-7; TRBD2 aligns across 11 bases. CDR1 is SGHAT and CDR2 is FQNNGV in the germline V gene. The CDR3 loop spans 15 amino acids. Trimming removed 2 bases from V and 2 bases from J; junction bases left unmatched: 2. The CDR3 loop reads CASSLLAGGPYEQYF. DNA of the CDR3: TGTGCCAGCAGCTTATTAGCGGGAGGGCCCTACGAGCAGTACTTC.

The chain carries TRBV9 and TRBJ2-7, with 7 bases matching TRBD1. V gave up 4 bases and J gave up 0 bases; unmatched junction bases: 7. The CDR3 is made up of 15 amino acids. Germline V gene sequence: CDR1 SGDLS, CDR2 YYNGEE. CDR3 DNA: TGTGCCAGCAGCCGACAGGGAACTTTCTCCTACGAGCAGTACTTC. Its translation is CASSRQGTFSYEQYF. Full variable domain (rest looked up from reference TRBV9 and TRBJ2-7): DSGVTQTPKHLITATGQRVTLRCSPRSGDLSVYWYQQSLDQGLQFLIQYYNGEERAKGNILERFSAQQFPDLHSELNLSSLELGDSALYFCASSRQGTFSYEQYFGPGTRLTVT.

This chain links TRBV6-5 with TRBJ1-3; D is unresolved. The V gene's germline CDR1 is MNHEY and CDR2 SVGAGI. CDR3 length: 11 amino acids. Trimming took 2 bases from V and 8 from J, leaving 4 bases between them. The CDR3 DNA sequence: TGTGCCAGCAGTTACGGGCACACCATATATTTT. Translation: CASSYGHTIYF.

V usage is TRBV11-2 and J usage is TRBJ1-1; 7 nucleotides agree with TRBD1. This CDR3 has 13 residues. V trimming: 5 bases; J trimming: 7 bases; junction bases outside the gene matches: 7. Germline lookup yields CDR1 SGHAT and CDR2 FQNNGV. CDR3 residues: CASSPTGDDEAFF. In nucleotides, the CDR3 is TGTGCCAGCAGCCCTACAGGGGACGATGAAGCTTTCTTT.

The genes are TRBV28 and TRBJ1-6; 7 nucleotides agree with TRBD1. The CDR3 has 17 residues. In germline, CDR1 is MDHEN, CDR2 SYDVKM. The V and J ends lost 6 bases and 7 bases, in that order; junction bases with no gene match: 15. Here the CDR3 reads CASSHDRDFIGNSPLHF. DNA of the CDR3: TGTGCCAGCAGCCATGACAGGGACTTTATAGGGAATTCACCCCTCCACTTT.

The chain joins TRBV7-9 to TRBJ2-2; a possible D gene is TRBD2 (5 bases). Trimming took 10 bases from V and 4 from J, leaving 16 bases between them. The CDR3 is 14 residues long. Germline CDR1 reads SEHNR; CDR2 reads FQNEAQ (reference sequence). CDR3 in DNA: TGTGCCATAAGAAGAAACCGGGGCACCGGGGAGCTGTTTTTT. This gives the protein CAIRRNRGTGELFF.

The V call is TRBV29-1, the J call TRBJ2-6; 7 bases match TRBD1. Trimming removed 5 bases from V and 0 bases from J; junction bases left unmatched: 7. The germline gives CDR1 SQVTM, CDR2 ANQGSEA. The CDR3 sequence is 16 residues long. CDR3 coding DNA: TGCAGCGTTATGACAGGGCCCCACTCTGGGGCCAACGTCCTGACTTTC. Its translation is CSVMTGPHSGANVLTF.

The J gene is TRBJ1-2, the V gene TRBV27, with TRBD1 matching 7 bases. Germline V gives CDR1 MNHEY, CDR2 SMNVEV (reference sequence). The CDR3 runs 15 residues. V lost 3 bases and J lost 5; bases outside the gene matches: 9. The CDR3 protein is CASSFGTANPYGYTF. CDR3 coding DNA: TGTGCCAGCAGTTTTGGGACAGCGAACCCTTATGGCTACACCTTC.

V and J are TRBV7-7 and TRBJ1-5; D perhaps matches TRBD1 (5 bases). Per germline, CDR1 SSHAT and CDR2 FNYEAQ (reference sequence). The ends were cut back, 5 bases at V and 0 bases at J, with 17 bases in the middle. The CDR3 covers 17 residues. CDR3 in amino acids: CASSVVIQGNSNQPQHF. As DNA, the CDR3 is TGTGCCAGCAGCGTGGTAATCCAGGGAAATAGCAATCAGCCCCAGCATTTT.

This clone came up a few times. J is TRBJ1-4 and V is TRBV7-9; 7 positions agree with TRBD1. The junction had 4 bases not matched to a gene; V was cut back by 5 bases and J by 4 bases. CDR3 size: 14 residues. Per germline, CDR1 SEHNR and CDR2 FQNEAQ (reference sequence). In nucleotides, the CDR3 is TGTGCCAGCAGCCGGACAGGAAGTAATGAAAAACTGTTTTTT. Protein sequence: CASSRTGSNEKLFF.

V usage is TRBV4-1 and J usage is TRBJ1-4, with D maybe TRBD1 (6 bases). Trimming left V 4 bases short and J 8 bases short, with 23 bases between. CDR3 size: 17 residues. Looked up from germline, CDR1 is MGHRA and CDR2 is YSYEKL. The CDR3 DNA follows: TGCGCCAGCAGCCGCGGGAGCAAAGGGGGAAATGGCGAAAAACTGTTTTTT. Its protein is CASSRGSKGGNGEKLFF.

The chain employs TRBV5-1 and TRBJ1-5; D possibly corresponds to TRBD1 (6 bases). This CDR3 spans 15 amino acids. The V gene's germline CDR1 is SGHRS and CDR2 YFSETQ. The ends were cut back, 4 bases at V and 0 bases at J, with 11 bases in the middle. This CDR3 is CASSPTGNSNQPQHF. The CDR3 DNA reads as TGCGCCAGCAGCCCGACAGGAAATAGCAATCAGCCCCAGCATTTT.

This clone came up a few times. The chain uses TRBV2 and TRBJ2-7; D not certain. Germline lookup yields CDR1 SNHLY and CDR2 FYNNEI. V was pared by 3 bases and J by 3 bases, with 3 bases between. The CDR3 is 11 residues long. The CDR3 coding sequence is TGTGCCAGCAGTGAGTACTACGAGCAGTACTTC. It yields the protein CASSEYYEQYF.

J is TRBJ2-1 and V is TRBV7-9, with D tentatively TRBD2 (6 bases). The CDR3 loop spans 14 amino acids. Germline V gene sequence: CDR1 SEHNR, CDR2 FQNEAQ (reference sequence). Trimming shortened V by 4 bases and J by 2 bases, and 9 bases separated the two germline ends. CDR3: CASSYGGTYNEQFF. The CDR3 DNA reads as TGTGCCAGCAGCTATGGCGGGACCTACAATGAGCAGTTCTTC.

This chain links TRBV7-6 with TRBJ1-5; TRBD1 is a possible D gene (6 bases). V gave up 2 bases and J gave up 1 base, with 12 bases separating them. The CDR3 is 16 amino acids. Germline CDR1 SGHVS, CDR2 FNYEAQ. This CDR3 is CASSLSPRGSNQPQHF. In DNA, the CDR3 is TGTGCCAGCAGCTTATCTCCCAGGGGAAGCAATCAGCCCCAGCATTTT. The full variable domain, completed using reference TRBV7-6 and TRBJ1-5, is GAGVSQSPRYKVTKRGQDVALRCDPISGHVSLYWYRQALGQGPEFLTYFNYEAQQDKSGLPNDRFSAERPEGSISTLTIQRTEQRDSAMYRCASSLSPRGSNQPQHFGDGTRLSIL.

CDR3: CASSYRAGVYEQYF. The CDR3 region has the DNA TGTGCCAGCAGCTACCGGGCAGGGGTCTACGAGCAGTACTTC. The J gene is TRBJ2-7, the V gene TRBV11-2; TRBD1 is a possible D gene (6 bases). Germline V gene data show CDR1 as SGHAT and CDR2 as FQNNGV. CDR3 size: 14 residues. V was shortened by 4 bases and J by 3 bases, with 13 bases between the two germline ends.

The V and J genes are TRBV5-4 and TRBJ2-7; 12 bases match TRBD2. Germline lookup yields CDR1 SGHNT and CDR2 YYREEE (reference sequence). Germline trimming cut 2 bases from V and 3 bases from J; bases unmatched to any gene: 3. The CDR3 is 15 residues long. The CDR3 region is CASSFSSGGGYEQYF. The CDR3 nucleotides read TGTGCCAGCAGCTTTTCTAGCGGGGGGGGCTACGAGCAGTACTTC.

The chain links TRBV7-9 to TRBJ1-4; D remains ambiguous. V was shortened by 1 base and J by 0 bases, with 9 bases between the two germline ends. The CDR3 sequence is 16 residues long. Germline assignment: CDR1 SEHNR and CDR2 FQNEAQ (reference sequence). This chain's CDR3 is CASSLGSGSTNEKLFF. CDR3 DNA: TGTGCCAGCAGCTTAGGATCGGGGTCAACTAATGAAAAACTGTTTTTT. Using reference TRBV7-9 and TRBJ1-4 for the parts outside the CDR3, the full variable domain is DTGVSQNPRHKITKRGQNVTFRCDPISEHNRLYWYRQTLGQGPEFLTYFQNEAQLEKSRLLSDRFSAERPKGSFSTLEIQRTEQGDSAMYLCASSLGSGSTNEKLFFGSGTQLSVL.

The rearrangement joins TRBV28 to TRBJ1-2; 7 nucleotides agree with TRBD1. V lost 6 bases, J lost 3 bases, and 7 bases stayed unmatched. The length of the CDR3 is 14 residues. Germline assignment: CDR1 MDHEN and CDR2 SYDVKM. The CDR3 sequence is CASRSTGLDYGYTF. The CDR3 DNA sequence: TGTGCCAGCAGGTCGACAGGGTTAGACTATGGCTACACCTTC.

This clone was seen just once. The rearrangement links TRBV19 to TRBJ2-5; TRBD2 matches 10 bases. Germline V gives CDR1 LNHDA, CDR2 SQIVND (reference sequence). V lost 9 bases and J lost 4; bases outside the gene matches: 14. CDR3 length: 16 residues. CDR3 coding DNA: TGTGCCAGCTCGAGGCGGCTAGCGGGAGTCAGAGAGACCCAGTACTTC. Amino acid sequence: CASSRRLAGVRETQYF.